This T cell receptor beta chain emerged from a study of blood T cell repertoires in COVID-19. Study-wide context: Sample material is recorded as cDNA or gDNA derived from T cells, B-cell-depleted T cells, or PBMCs.

This study enrolled people aged about 18 to 100 from roughly 24 US geographic areas. Donors were grouped by their self-reported clinical history. Germline loops: CDR1 MDHEN, CDR2 SYDVKM. The CDR3 runs to 14 residues. The ends were cut back, 4 bases at V and 4 bases at J, with 8 bases in the middle. Authors' methods: Cell counts per sample came from amplifying reference gene primers. Sequenced by immunoSEQ multiplex PCR; TCRdb stores in-frame clones only, minus some. From that table come the V and J calls and clone size; the DNA was used to work out D and trimming. Here the sample spans about 180,000 clones, approximately 89% being singletons.

Sequencing input: PBMCs or T cells enriched from blood (not recorded which). This chain connects TRBV28 to TRBJ1-6; a possible D gene is TRBD1 (5 bases). This TCR derives from a woman between 40 and 50 years old with acute COVID-19. The CDR3 loop reads CASSSHRYNSPLHF. In nucleotides, the CDR3 is TGTGCCAGCAGTTCCCACAGGTATAATTCACCCCTCCACTTT.